Each of the 20 T cell receptor beta chains below was sequenced from the same sample in a study of blood T cell repertoires in COVID-19. This table comes from immunoSEQ multiplex PCR, and its TCRdb copy is limited to in-frame clones, with some not included. Of over 130,000 clones detected, approximately 85% appear once; the ten largest clones hold approximately 4.1%. The material sequenced was peripheral blood. The receptors stem from a woman of 80 years or more with acute or convalescent COVID-19.

The genes are TRBV2 and TRBJ1-2; D possibly corresponds to TRBD1 (5 bases). The CDR3 consists of 14 residues. V lost 6 bases and J 0 bases, leaving 11 bases between the germline ends. The germline gives CDR1 SNHLY, CDR2 FYNNEI. CDR3 residues: CASSPAGTNYGYTF. The CDR3 DNA sequence: TGTGCCAGCAGCCCCGCAGGGACTAACTATGGCTACACCTTC.

The DNA of the CDR3 is TGTGCCAGTAGTCCACTAGGGGAAAAACTGTTTTTT. Protein: CASSPLGEKLFF. The gene calls are TRBV19 and TRBJ1-4; D is unclear. The V gene lost 5 bases and the J gene lost 8 bases, with 9 bases spanning the gap. Germline V gives CDR1 LNHDA, CDR2 SQIVND (reference sequence). CDR3 length equals 12 residues.

As for this clone: One end of the junction fails to match germline, which may point to a read error. V usage is TRBV6-5 and J usage is TRBJ1-1, with TRBD1 identical over 7 bases. CDR3 length: 15 amino acids. The germline V gene encodes CDR1 MNHEY and CDR2 SVGAGI. CDR3 sequence (DNA): TGTGCCAGCAGTAACTCAGGGGGACTGAACACTGAAGCTTTCTTT. This encodes CASSNSGGLNTEAFF.

V usage is TRBV5-6 and J usage is TRBJ2-7; 7 nucleotides align to TRBD2. The CDR3 covers 17 residues. The germline gives CDR1 SGHDT, CDR2 YYEEEE. The junction had 13 bases not matched to a gene; V was cut back by 4 bases and J by 0 bases. The CDR3 here is CASSRSTSVVISYEQYF. The CDR3 DNA is TGTGCCAGCAGCCGCTCCACTAGCGTAGTTATCTCCTACGAGCAGTACTTC.

The chain is built from TRBV16 and TRBJ1-2; the D gene is possibly TRBD1 (6 bases). Germline loops: CDR1 KGHSY, CDR2 FQNENV. With 2 bases removed from V and 11 bases from J, the gap between germline ends came to 15 bases. The CDR3 spans 13 residues. CDR3 sequence (DNA): TGTGCCAGCAGCCAACGGGACACCCCAAAGTACACCTTC. Translation: CASSQRDTPKYTF.

V is TRBV5-4 and J is TRBJ2-3; 9 bases align to TRBD2. The CDR3 is made up of 19 amino acids. With 4 bases clipped from V and 0 bases from J, the junction kept 15 bases outside the gene matches. Germline values: CDR1 SGHNT, CDR2 YYREEE (reference sequence). CDR3 coding DNA: TGTGCCAGCAGCATAGCAGGACTAGCGACACGAACTAGCACAGATACGCAGTATTTT. Protein: CASSIAGLATRTSTDTQYF.

J is TRBJ1-1 and V is TRBV27, with D unclear. Germline V gives CDR1 MNHEY, CDR2 SMNVEV (reference sequence). With 5 bases removed from V and 1 base from J, the gap between germline ends came to 14 bases. This CDR3 is 15 amino acids long. The CDR3 DNA reads as TGTGCCAGCAGTCCTCTTTTTGGCCCGAACACTGAAGCTTTCTTT. It is translated as CASSPLFGPNTEAFF.

This clone was seen only a few times. This sequence joins TRBV24-1 and TRBJ2-5; the match to TRBD1 covers 7 bases. CDR3 size: 13 residues. CDR1 is KGHDR, CDR2 SFDVKD, per germline. V gave up 5 bases and J gave up 4 bases; unmatched junction bases: 3. For the CDR3, the DNA is TGTGCCACCAGTGGGAACAGGGGAGAGACCCAGTACTTC. Translated, it gives CATSGNRGETQYF.

The V and J genes are TRBV18 and TRBJ1-6; TRBD1 agrees at 8 bases. CDR3 length: 15 residues. Germline V gene lookup returns CDR1 KGHSH and CDR2 LQKENI. V trimming: 2 bases; J trimming: 8 bases; junction bases outside the gene matches: 5. Written as DNA, the CDR3 is TGTGCCAGCTCACCAAGGCAGGGGGCAGATTCACCCCTCCACTTT. It specifies CASSPRQGADSPLHF.

The J gene is TRBJ1-6, the V gene TRBV13; maybe TRBD1 (5 bases). Trimming removed 0 bases from V and 9 bases from J, with 12 bases in between. Looked up from germline, CDR1 is PRHDT and CDR2 is FYEKMQ (reference sequence). The CDR3 loop spans 15 amino acids. The CDR3 DNA reads as TGTGCCAGCAGCTTAGGCCTGGGGCCTGTTTCACCCCTCCACTTT. This codes for CASSLGLGPVSPLHF.

The V call is TRBV4-1, the J call TRBJ2-3, with D possibly being TRBD2 (5 bases). V was shortened by 6 bases and J by 0 bases, with 13 bases between the two germline ends. The CDR3 runs to 15 residues. The germline V gene has CDR1 MGHRA and CDR2 YSYEKL. CDR3 DNA sequence: TGCGCCAGCAGGCGGACTGGTCTTAGCACAGATACGCAGTATTTT. Its protein is CASRRTGLSTDTQYF.

The chain couples TRBV19 to TRBJ2-1; the D gene is possibly TRBD2 (6 bases). From germline, CDR1 is LNHDA and CDR2 SQIVND (reference sequence). The CDR3 is 13 amino acids. The germline V and J ends were trimmed by 7 bases and 12 bases, with 19 bases remaining between them. The DNA of the CDR3 is TGTGCCAGTAATCGCGGGACGGGGACGGGGCAGTTCTTC. Its protein product is CASNRGTGTGQFF.

The chain has TRBV2 and TRBJ2-2; 7 bases line up with TRBD2. V shed 9 bases, J shed 6 bases, and the junction held 1 base outside the gene matches. CDR1 and CDR2 (germline): SNHLY, FYNNEI. The CDR3 runs to 11 residues. CDR3 in amino acids: CARGRAGELFF. CDR3 in DNA: TGTGCCAGGGGGAGGGCCGGGGAGCTGTTTTTT.

CDR3: CASSKFTGAYEQYF. The CDR3 bases are TGTGCCAGCAGCAAGTTTACAGGGGCCTACGAGCAGTACTTC. This chain connects TRBV21-1 to TRBJ2-7; the D segment call TRBD1 is taken from the table without a DNA check. TRBV21-1 is annotated as a pseudogene. CDR3 length: 14 amino acids.

The rearrangement links TRBV10-2 to TRBJ2-7; tentatively, D is TRBD1 (6 bases). The CDR3 spans 14 residues. Per the germline V gene, CDR1 is WSHSY and CDR2 is SAAADI. V was shortened by 2 bases and J by 4 bases, with 12 bases between the two germline ends. The CDR3 region has the DNA TGCGCCAGCAGTGAGAGTTGGGGGCGATACGAGCAGTACTTC. This gives the protein CASSESWGRYEQYF.

This chain links TRBV5-1 with TRBJ2-1, with D maybe TRBD2 (6 bases). The CDR3 is 16 amino acids. Trimming removed 2 bases at V and 4 bases at J, with 16 bases between. The germline gives CDR1 SGHRS, CDR2 YFSETQ. CDR3 coding DNA: TGCGCCAGCAGCTTAAGCGGACTAAGCGGATACAATGAGCAGTTCTTC. Its translation: CASSLSGLSGYNEQFF.

This clone was seen more than once but under ten times. The rearrangement uses TRBV30 and TRBJ2-7, with 8 bases matching TRBD1. CDR3 length: 12 amino acids. V shed 7 bases, J shed 5 bases, and the junction held 7 bases outside the gene matches. Germline CDR1 reads GTSNPN; CDR2 reads SVGIG (reference sequence). In nucleotides, the CDR3 is TGTGCCTCAACGAAGACAGGGGACGAGCAGTACTTC. This encodes CASTKTGDEQYF.

The V and J genes are TRBV7-2 and TRBJ1-2, with D perhaps matching TRBD1 (5 bases). The CDR3 runs to 14 residues. CDR1 is SGHTA and CDR2 is FQGNSA in the germline V gene. Trimming shortened V by 1 base and J by 5 bases, and 11 bases separated the two germline ends. The CDR3 region is CASSLEVRVYGYTF. CDR3 DNA sequence: TGTGCCAGCAGCTTAGAGGTCAGGGTATATGGCTACACCTTC.

This CDR3 reads CASSLYGGNSPLHF. Written as DNA, the CDR3 is TGTGCCAGCAGCTTGTACGGGGGAAATTCACCCCTCCACTTT. V gene TRBV7-9 combines with J gene TRBJ1-6; D might be TRBD1 (5 bases). Germline loops: CDR1 SEHNR, CDR2 FQNEAQ (reference sequence). The CDR3 extends over 14 amino acids. The V end lost 3 bases, the J end lost 7 bases, and 10 bases lay between the germline ends.

This sequence joins TRBV28 and TRBJ1-5; 9 positions agree with TRBD1. The length of the CDR3 is 14 residues. Germline trimming cut 5 bases from V and 7 bases from J; bases unmatched to any gene: 6. The germline CDR1 and CDR2 sequences are MDHEN and SYDVKM. In DNA, the CDR3 is TGTGCCAGCAGTCTTACAGGGGGCCGACAGCCCCAGCATTTT. Its protein is CASSLTGGRQPQHF.